This TCR beta chain was recovered during a study of regulatory dendritic cells for organ transplantation. Notes on the study in general: Naive T cells showed high diversity, memory cells less, memory CD8+ least.

This CDR3 contains 15 residues. The ends lost 2 bases at V and 5 bases at J; junction bases unmatched: 6. The germline V gene has CDR1 LGHNA and CDR2 YSLEER. Remarks on this clone: Its antigen remains unknown.

Using immunoSEQ multiplex PCR, the repertoire was profiled, and TCRdb retains in-frame clones only, with some absent. The sample lists approximately 22,000 clones; 70% to 90% were seen once. Sorted T cells were CFSE-labeled and cultured less than 6 days with allogeneic regulatory or mature dendritic cells at 1:10. CD4+ or CD8+ T cells were sorted as naive CD45RA+ or memory CD45RO+. The source of this sequence is a human donor in good health. J is TRBJ2-1 and V is TRBV4-3; 7 nucleotides match TRBD2. Source material: naive CD4+ T cells from blood cultured with regulatory dendritic cells. This sample's subset: CD45RA+ naive T cells. CDR3 in amino acids: CASSQQTSQHNEQFF. CDR3 DNA sequence: TGCGCCAGCAGCCAACAGACTAGCCAGCACAATGAGCAGTTCTTC.